What follows are 2 T cell receptor beta chains derived from one specimen sequenced in a study of beta chain features in type 1 diabetes. Study-level points and caveats: Among all four CD4+ subsets, Type 1 diabetes patients had TCRB CDR3s that were moderately but significantly shorter.

The whole isolated RNA underwent reverse transcription, so sequencing captured expressed TCRB transcripts. Data came from immunoSEQ multiplex PCR; TCRdb stores just in-frame clones and leaves some out. The sample has 630,000 or so clones, over 12% seen once. Their specific antigens are unknown. The sequencing sample was made of naive CD4+ T cells from blood. These receptors were collected from a young man with type 1 diabetes.

The V gene is TRBV9, the J gene TRBJ2-1; 11 bases fit TRBD2. Trimming removed 5 bases from V and 2 bases from J; junction bases left unmatched: 21. The CDR3 length is 21 residues. Germline V gene lookup returns CDR1 SGDLS and CDR2 YYNGEE. This CDR3 is CASSSRKTSGEKAHPYNEQFF. In DNA, the CDR3 is TGTGCCAGCAGTTCTCGAAAGACTAGCGGGGAGAAAGCACACCCCTACAATGAGCAGTTCTTC.

The sample holds a few counts of this clone. The J gene is TRBJ1-5, the V gene TRBV30; TRBD1 aligns across 10 bases. Germline CDR1 is GTSNPN and CDR2 is SVGIG (reference sequence). The CDR3 is made up of 15 amino acids. V dropped 1 base and J dropped 7; count of bases not matched to a gene: 7. The CDR3 protein is CAWSGGTGAIQPQHF. Here the CDR3 DNA reads TGTGCCTGGAGTGGCGGGACAGGGGCCATACAGCCCCAGCATTTT. Drawing the rest from reference TRBV30 and TRBJ1-5, the complete variable domain is SQTIHQWPATLVQPVGSPLSLECTVEGTSNPNLYWYRQAAGRGLQLLFYSVGIGQISSEVPQNLSASRPQDRQFILSSKKLLLSDSGFYLCAWSGGTGAIQPQHFGDGTRLSIL.